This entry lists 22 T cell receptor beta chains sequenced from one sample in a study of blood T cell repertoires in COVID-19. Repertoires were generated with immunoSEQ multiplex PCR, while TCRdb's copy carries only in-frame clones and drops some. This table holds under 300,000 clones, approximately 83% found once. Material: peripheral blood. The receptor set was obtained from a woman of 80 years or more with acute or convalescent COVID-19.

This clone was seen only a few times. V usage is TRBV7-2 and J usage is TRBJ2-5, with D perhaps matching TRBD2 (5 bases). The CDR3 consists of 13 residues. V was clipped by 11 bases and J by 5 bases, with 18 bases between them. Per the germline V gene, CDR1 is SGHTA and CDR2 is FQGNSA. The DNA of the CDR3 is TGTGCCTCCCTCCGGGGTGGCTCGGAGACCCAGTACTTC. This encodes CASLRGGSETQYF.

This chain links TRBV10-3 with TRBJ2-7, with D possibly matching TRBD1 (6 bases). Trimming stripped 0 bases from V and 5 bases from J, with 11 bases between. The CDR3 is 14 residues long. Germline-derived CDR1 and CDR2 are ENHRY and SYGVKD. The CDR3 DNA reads TGTGCCATCAGTGAGTCTACAGGGCTCGACGAGCAGTACTTC. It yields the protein CAISESTGLDEQYF.

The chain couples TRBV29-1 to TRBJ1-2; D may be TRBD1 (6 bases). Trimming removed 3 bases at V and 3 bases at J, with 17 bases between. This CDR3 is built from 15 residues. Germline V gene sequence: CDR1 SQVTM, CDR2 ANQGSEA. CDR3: CSVDLTGSSDYGYTF. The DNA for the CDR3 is TGCAGCGTTGACCTCACAGGGAGTAGCGACTATGGCTACACCTTC.

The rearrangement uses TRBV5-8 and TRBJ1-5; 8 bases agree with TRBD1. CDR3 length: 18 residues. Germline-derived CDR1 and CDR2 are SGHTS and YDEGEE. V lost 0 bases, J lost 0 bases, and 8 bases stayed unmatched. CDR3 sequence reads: CASSLGPGTGGSNQPQHF. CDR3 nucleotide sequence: TGTGCCAGCAGCTTGGGGCCTGGGACAGGCGGTAGCAATCAGCCCCAGCATTTT.

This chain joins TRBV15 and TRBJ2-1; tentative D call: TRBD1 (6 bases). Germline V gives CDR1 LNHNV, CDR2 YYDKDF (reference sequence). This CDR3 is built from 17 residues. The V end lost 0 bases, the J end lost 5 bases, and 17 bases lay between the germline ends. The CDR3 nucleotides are TGTGCCACCAGCAGAGATCGGGGCAGGGGAGTCGACAATGAGCAGTTCTTC. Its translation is CATSRDRGRGVDNEQFF.

The CDR3 protein is CASSYIQEQYF. CDR3 coding DNA: TGTGCCAGCAGTTATATCCAGGAGCAGTACTTC. V and J are TRBV6-6 and TRBJ2-7; D not certain. The CDR3 sequence is 11 residues long. Between the trimmed V and J ends, which lost 3 bases and 7 bases, there was a span of 7 bases. Germline V gene data show CDR1 as MNHNY and CDR2 as SVGAGI (reference sequence).

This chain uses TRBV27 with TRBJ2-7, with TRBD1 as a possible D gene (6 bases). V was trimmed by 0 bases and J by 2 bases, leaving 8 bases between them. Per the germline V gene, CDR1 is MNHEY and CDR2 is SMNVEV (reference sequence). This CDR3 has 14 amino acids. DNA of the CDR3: TGTGCCAGCAGTTTATCGCAGGGGCCCTACGAGCAGTACTTC. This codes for CASSLSQGPYEQYF.

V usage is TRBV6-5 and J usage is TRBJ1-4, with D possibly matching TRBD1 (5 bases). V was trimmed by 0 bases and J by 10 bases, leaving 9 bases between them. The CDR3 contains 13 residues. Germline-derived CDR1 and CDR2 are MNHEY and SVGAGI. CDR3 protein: CASSYSGGGKLFF. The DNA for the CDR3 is TGTGCCAGCAGTTACTCGGGGGGGGGAAAACTGTTTTTT.

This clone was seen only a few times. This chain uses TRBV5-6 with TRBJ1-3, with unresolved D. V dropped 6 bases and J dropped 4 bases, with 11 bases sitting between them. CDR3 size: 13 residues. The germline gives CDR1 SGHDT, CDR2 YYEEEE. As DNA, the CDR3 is TGTGCCAGCACTATGGGCCGAGGAAACACCATATATTTT. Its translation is CASTMGRGNTIYF.

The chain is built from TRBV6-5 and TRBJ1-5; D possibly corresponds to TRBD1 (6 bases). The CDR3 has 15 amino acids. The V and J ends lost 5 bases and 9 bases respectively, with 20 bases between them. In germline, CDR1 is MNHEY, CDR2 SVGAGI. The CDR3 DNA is TGTGCCAGCAGTCCACCGGGACACCGAGATAGGCCCCAGCATTTT. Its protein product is CASSPPGHRDRPQHF.

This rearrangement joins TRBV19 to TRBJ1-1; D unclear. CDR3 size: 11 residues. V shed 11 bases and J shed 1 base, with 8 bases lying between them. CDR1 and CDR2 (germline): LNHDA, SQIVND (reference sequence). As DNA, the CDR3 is TGTGCCTCGGGGTGGAACACTGAAGCTTTCTTT. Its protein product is CASGWNTEAFF.

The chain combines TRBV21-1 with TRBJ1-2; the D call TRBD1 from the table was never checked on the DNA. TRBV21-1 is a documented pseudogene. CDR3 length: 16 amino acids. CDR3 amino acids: CASSKVTTQGDYGYTF. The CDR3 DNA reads TGTGCCAGCAGCAAAGTTACCACACAGGGAGACTATGGCTACACCTTC.

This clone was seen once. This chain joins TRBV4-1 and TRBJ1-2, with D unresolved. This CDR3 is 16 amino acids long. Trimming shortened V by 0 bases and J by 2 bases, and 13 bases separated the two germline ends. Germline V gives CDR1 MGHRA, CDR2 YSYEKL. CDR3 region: CASSQEVVVQNYGYTF. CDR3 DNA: TGCGCCAGCAGCCAAGAGGTGGTGGTACAGAACTATGGCTACACCTTC.

CDR3 in DNA: TGTGCCACCACCGGGGGAGACTATGGCTACACCTTC. Its translation is CATTGGDYGYTF. The rearrangement joins TRBV28 to TRBJ1-2; D perhaps matches TRBD1 (5 bases). Germline assignment: CDR1 MDHEN and CDR2 SYDVKM. This CDR3 is built from 12 residues. V was clipped by 10 bases and J by 3 bases, with 12 bases between them.

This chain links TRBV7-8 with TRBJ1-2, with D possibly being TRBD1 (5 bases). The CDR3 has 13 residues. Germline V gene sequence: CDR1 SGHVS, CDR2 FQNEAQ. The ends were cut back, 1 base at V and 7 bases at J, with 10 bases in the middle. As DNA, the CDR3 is TGTGCCAGCAGCTTAGGGGCAGGGCTTGGCTACACCTTC. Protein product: CASSLGAGLGYTF.

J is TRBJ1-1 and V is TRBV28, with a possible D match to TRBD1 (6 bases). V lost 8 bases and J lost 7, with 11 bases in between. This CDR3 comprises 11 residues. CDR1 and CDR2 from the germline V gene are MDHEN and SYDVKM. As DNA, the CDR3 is TGTGCCAGCCTAGGGACAATTGAAGCTTTCTTT. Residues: CASLGTIEAFF.

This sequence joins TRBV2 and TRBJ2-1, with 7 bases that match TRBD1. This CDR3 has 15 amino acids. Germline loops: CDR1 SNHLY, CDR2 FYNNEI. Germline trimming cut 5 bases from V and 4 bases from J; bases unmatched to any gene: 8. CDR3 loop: CASSQMGTDYNEQFF. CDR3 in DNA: TGTGCCAGCAGTCAAATGGGGACAGATTACAATGAGCAGTTCTTC.

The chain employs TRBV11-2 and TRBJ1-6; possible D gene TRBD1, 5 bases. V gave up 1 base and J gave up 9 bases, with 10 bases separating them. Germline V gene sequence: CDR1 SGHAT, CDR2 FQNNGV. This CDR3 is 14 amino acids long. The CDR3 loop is CASSLVQGSSPLHF. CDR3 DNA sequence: TGTGCCAGCAGCTTAGTTCAGGGTAGTTCACCCCTCCACTTT.

The chain's CDR3 is CASNARGRPYEQYF. The CDR3 DNA sequence: TGTGCCAGCAACGCCCGGGGGAGACCCTACGAGCAGTACTTC. V is TRBV27 and J is TRBJ2-7; a weak D match, TRBD2 (6 bases). Deletions cut 7 bases from V and 2 bases from J, with 15 bases between. Germline V gene sequence: CDR1 MNHEY, CDR2 SMNVEV (reference sequence). This CDR3 region has 14 residues.

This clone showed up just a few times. CDR3: CASSLNTGELFF. CDR3 nucleotide sequence: TGTGCCAGCAGTCTCAACACCGGGGAGCTGTTTTTT. The V call is TRBV28, the J call TRBJ2-2; no definite D call. V shed 5 bases and J shed 2 bases, with 3 bases lying between them. CDR1 is MDHEN and CDR2 is SYDVKM in the germline V gene. CDR3 size: 12 residues.

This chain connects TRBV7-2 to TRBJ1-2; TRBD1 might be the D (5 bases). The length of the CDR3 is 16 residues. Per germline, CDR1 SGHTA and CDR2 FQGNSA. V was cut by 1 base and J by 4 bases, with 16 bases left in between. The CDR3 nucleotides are TGTGCCAGCAGCTTAGGGGTGAGCAGGGCCGCCTATGGCTACACCTTC. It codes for CASSLGVSRAAYGYTF. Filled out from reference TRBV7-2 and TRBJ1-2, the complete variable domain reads GAGVSQSPSNKVTEKGKDVELRCDPISGHTALYWYRQSLGQGLEFLIYFQGNSAPDKSGLPSDRFSAERTGGSVSTLTIQRTQQEDSAVYLCASSLGVSRAAYGYTFGSGTRLTVV.

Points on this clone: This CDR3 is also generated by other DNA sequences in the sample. CDR3 loop: CASSPGLLNTEAFF. The DNA for the CDR3 is TGTGCCAGCAGCCCGGGACTCCTGAACACTGAAGCTTTCTTT. The chain links TRBV7-9 to TRBJ1-1; D may be TRBD1 (5 bases). Germline loops: CDR1 SEHNR, CDR2 FQNEAQ (reference sequence). V was cut by 5 bases and J by 0 bases, with 10 bases left in between. CDR3 size: 14 residues.